The 7 T cell receptor beta chains reported below all come from one sample, sequenced in a study of cytotoxic CD8 clonotypes in ibrutinib-treated CLL. The method was immunoSEQ multiplex PCR; TCRdb's version includes in-frame clones alone and lacks a portion of them. The data hold 200,000 or so clones, with about three quarters observed a single time. This specimen consisted of PBMCs, obtained after 12 months of ibrutinib treatment. The receptors were gathered from a human donor with chronic lymphocytic leukemia.

The chain couples TRBV6-4 to TRBJ1-5, with 10 bases aligning to TRBD1. The CDR3 has 16 amino acids. V lost 3 bases and J lost 7; bases outside the gene matches: 9. Germline V gene sequence: CDR1 MRHNA, CDR2 SNTAGT. The CDR3 protein is CASSEFGTGVGQPQHF. The CDR3 nucleotides read TGTGCCAGCAGTGAGTTTGGGACAGGGGTCGGACAGCCCCAGCATTTT.

The chain links TRBV9 to TRBJ2-1; 10 nucleotides agree with TRBD1. The germline V gene has CDR1 SGDLS and CDR2 YYNGEE. The CDR3 loop spans 15 amino acids. V shed 3 bases, J shed 3 bases, and the junction held 3 bases outside the gene matches. For the CDR3, the DNA is TGTGCCAGCAGCGCGGGACAGGGGAACTACAATGAGCAGTTCTTC. Protein sequence: CASSAGQGNYNEQFF.

V usage is TRBV11-3 and J usage is TRBJ2-5; TRBD2 agrees at 12 bases. With V trimmed by 5 bases and J by 1 base, 11 bases remained unmatched. Germline assignment: CDR1 SGHNT and CDR2 YENEEA. The CDR3 is 18 amino acids. The chain's CDR3 is CASSHTSLAGGGQETQYF. As DNA, the CDR3 is TGTGCCAGCAGCCACACATCGCTAGCGGGAGGGGGCCAAGAGACCCAGTACTTC.

The count of this clone is one. This chain joins TRBV30 and TRBJ2-3, with TRBD2 matching 10 bases. Germline trimming cut 3 bases from V and 3 bases from J; bases unmatched to any gene: 6. CDR3 length equals 15 residues. Germline lookup yields CDR1 GTSNPN and CDR2 SVGIG (reference sequence). The CDR3 DNA follows: TGTGCCTGGAGGCTGCTAGCGGGGGCGACAGATACGCAGTATTTT. Residues: CAWRLLAGATDTQYF. The whole variable domain, filled in from reference TRBV30 and TRBJ2-3, reads SQTIHQWPATLVQPVGSPLSLECTVEGTSNPNLYWYRQAAGRGLQLLFYSVGIGQISSEVPQNLSASRPQDRQFILSSKKLLLSDSGFYLCAWRLLAGATDTQYFGPGTRLTVL.

This clone came up a few times. The V gene is TRBV6-5, the J gene TRBJ2-3; TRBD1 matches at 8 bases. The CDR3 spans 15 residues. V was pared by 6 bases and J by 6 bases, with 11 bases of the junction left unmatched. Per the germline V gene, CDR1 is MNHEY and CDR2 is SVGAGI. The CDR3 DNA is TGTGCCAGCAGAGTCCGGGACAGGCTCACGGATACGCAGTATTTT. Translated, it gives CASRVRDRLTDTQYF.

The chain employs TRBV13 and TRBJ2-2; TRBD1 is a possible D gene (5 bases). The CDR3 runs to 14 residues. Germline V lookup: CDR1 PRHDT, CDR2 FYEKMQ (reference sequence). Trimming took 2 bases from V and 5 from J, leaving 9 bases between them. The CDR3 sequence is CASSLQGWTGELFF. For the CDR3, the DNA is TGTGCCAGCAGCTTACAGGGATGGACCGGGGAGCTGTTTTTT.

This chain uses TRBV4-1 with TRBJ2-7; a weak D match, TRBD1 (7 bases). The length of the CDR3 is 15 residues. The germline V and J ends were trimmed by 5 bases and 0 bases, with 14 bases remaining between them. Germline CDR1 reads MGHRA; CDR2 reads YSYEKL. CDR3 in amino acids: CASSVRGASSYEQYF. CDR3 DNA: TGCGCCAGCAGCGTCAGGGGGGCCAGCTCCTACGAGCAGTACTTC.